This entry lists 20 T cell receptor beta chains sequenced from one sample in a study of OX40 agonist ivuxolimab in advanced cancers. TCRdb's copy holds only in-frame clones and misses some; the assay was immunoSEQ multiplex PCR. Counted here are more than 55,000 clones, 60% to 85% occurring once; the ten biggest clones make up about 11%. The sample here was CD4+ or CD8+ T cells sorted from blood, taken in a trial of the OX40 agonist ivuxolimab. All receptors come from an adult with an advanced solid tumor such as melanoma, head and neck, liver or kidney cancer.

The J gene is TRBJ2-1, the V gene TRBV7-9; either TRBD1 or TRBD2 may supply D (5 bases each). The length of the CDR3 is 13 residues. V lost 1 base, J lost 9 bases, and 10 bases lay in between. The germline V gene has CDR1 SEHNR and CDR2 FQNEAQ (reference sequence). CDR3 DNA: TGTGCCAGCAGCTTAGAAGGGGCGGGTGAGCAGTTCTTC. It is translated as CASSLEGAGEQFF.

This clone has a single count. The V call is TRBV27, the J call TRBJ2-3, with D possibly being TRBD1 (5 bases). Germline V lookup: CDR1 MNHEY, CDR2 SMNVEV (reference sequence). The V and J ends lost 2 bases and 1 base respectively, with 16 bases between them. The CDR3 consists of 17 residues. The CDR3 DNA sequence: TGTGCCAGCAGTTTACGACAGATTAGTGGCGGCACAGATACGCAGTATTTT. It specifies CASSLRQISGGTDTQYF.

The V call is TRBV7-3, the J call TRBJ2-2; no clear D. This CDR3 has 16 amino acids. The V gene lost 1 base and the J gene lost 0 bases, with 9 bases spanning the gap. Germline V gene sequence: CDR1 SGHTA, CDR2 FQGTGA. In DNA, the CDR3 is TGTGCCAGCAGCTTAAGAGCAGACTCGAACACCGGGGAGCTGTTTTTT. Protein sequence: CASSLRADSNTGELFF.

This clone was seen once. The chain recombines TRBV2 with TRBJ2-7, with D tentatively TRBD1 (6 bases). V gave up 10 bases and J gave up 6 bases, with 22 bases separating them. The CDR3 consists of 14 residues. Germline CDR1 reads SNHLY; CDR2 reads FYNNEI. CDR3 nucleotide sequence: TGTGCCACCGTGACGCAGGGACAAGGGGTCGAGCAGTACTTC. It codes for CATVTQGQGVEQYF.

The J gene is TRBJ2-5, the V gene TRBV7-6; D possibly corresponds to TRBD2 (6 bases). The CDR3 length is 16 residues. Germline assignment: CDR1 SGHVS and CDR2 FNYEAQ. Trimming pared 5 bases from V and 4 bases from J, leaving 20 bases between. CDR3 sequence (DNA): TGTGCCAGCAGCCTCACGTCCGGCGGGGCTCGAGAGACCCAGTACTTC. Translated: CASSLTSGGARETQYF.

The rearrangement links TRBV6-5 to TRBJ1-3, with D possibly matching TRBD1 (6 bases). Germline CDR1 and CDR2: MNHEY and SVGAGI. The CDR3 extends over 14 amino acids. The ends were cut back, 4 bases at V and 4 bases at J, with 11 bases in the middle. The CDR3 reads CASSFTGMGNTIYF. The CDR3 DNA follows: TGTGCCAGCAGTTTTACAGGGATGGGAAACACCATATATTTT.

The chain links TRBV5-6 to TRBJ1-1; D unclear. The CDR3 contains 15 residues. The V gene's germline CDR1 is SGHDT and CDR2 YYEEEE. The V end was cut by 3 bases, the J end by 0 bases, with 12 bases between. The CDR3 bases are TGTGCCAGCAGCTCGGCGGACGGAGTGAACACTGAAGCTTTCTTT. Residues: CASSSADGVNTEAFF.

In this sample, this clone turned up a few times. The chain couples TRBV7-8 to TRBJ2-3; TRBD2 matches 9 bases. Germline V CDR1 and CDR2: SGHVS, FQNEAQ. J lost 2 bases, V lost 7 bases, and 7 bases had no gene match. This CDR3 is built from 15 residues. This CDR3 is CASKRSGSPTDTQYF. For the CDR3, the DNA is TGTGCCAGCAAGCGTAGCGGGAGCCCCACAGATACGCAGTATTTT.

V and J are TRBV5-6 and TRBJ2-1, with TRBD1 identical over 9 bases. The V gene's germline CDR1 is SGHDT and CDR2 YYEEEE. This CDR3 is 15 amino acids long. After removal of 4 bases from V and 2 bases from J, the junction contained 4 bases not matched to a gene. The CDR3 DNA reads TGTGCCAGCAGCCCGACAGGGGGTCCCTACAATGAGCAGTTCTTC. This sequence encodes CASSPTGGPYNEQFF. The full variable domain, with the rest looked up from reference TRBV5-6 and TRBJ2-1, is DAGVTQSPTHLIKTRGQQVTLRCSPKSGHDTVSWYQQALGQGPQFIFQYYEEEERQRGNFPDRFSGHQFPNYSSELNVNALLLGDSALYLCASSPTGGPYNEQFFGPGTRLTVL.

The rearrangement links TRBV18 to TRBJ1-3; D gene unclear. Germline loops: CDR1 KGHSH, CDR2 LQKENI. V lost 0 bases, J lost 0 bases, and 12 bases lay in between. The CDR3 is 17 amino acids. CDR3 sequence reads: CASSPPGIQISGNTIYF. In DNA, the CDR3 is TGTGCCAGCTCACCACCGGGGATCCAGATCTCTGGAAACACCATATATTTT.

The V call is TRBV2, the J call TRBJ2-1; D is perhaps TRBD1 (5 bases). V was trimmed by 8 bases and J by 5 bases, leaving 10 bases between them. This CDR3 region has 12 residues. The germline V gene encodes CDR1 SNHLY and CDR2 FYNNEI. DNA for the CDR3: TGTGCCAGCGCAGGGCAAAACAATGAGCAGTTCTTC. This gives the protein CASAGQNNEQFF.

This chain uses TRBV7-2 with TRBJ2-1; 13 nucleotides match TRBD2. The V gene's germline CDR1 is SGHTA and CDR2 FQGNSA. The V and J ends lost 3 bases and 7 bases, in that order; junction bases with no gene match: 6. This CDR3 spans 16 amino acids. This CDR3 reads CASSLGTSGGANEQFF. The CDR3, as DNA: TGTGCCAGCAGCTTGGGCACTAGCGGGGGGGCGAATGAGCAGTTCTTC. The variable domain in full, completed from reference TRBV7-2 and TRBJ2-1, reads GAGVSQSPSNKVTEKGKDVELRCDPISGHTALYWYRQSLGQGLEFLIYFQGNSAPDKSGLPSDRFSAERTGGSVSTLTIQRTQQEDSAVYLCASSLGTSGGANEQFFGPGTRLTVL.

The chain employs TRBV7-3 and TRBJ2-1, with TRBD1 as a possible D gene (6 bases). Germline lookup yields CDR1 SGHTA and CDR2 FQGTGA. Trimming cost V 5 bases and J 3 bases, with 14 bases left between them. This CDR3 has 15 residues. CDR3 DNA: TGTGCCAGCAGCCCCGCCGGGACAAACTACAATGAGCAGTTCTTC. It translates to CASSPAGTNYNEQFF.

The V gene is TRBV7-8, the J gene TRBJ2-1; D might be TRBD1 (5 bases). V shed 4 bases and J shed 3 bases, with 10 bases lying between them. There are 14 residues in the CDR3. Germline loops: CDR1 SGHVS, CDR2 FQNEAQ. The CDR3 nucleotides are TGTGCCAGCAGCTGGGGCACCCTCTACAATGAGCAGTTCTTC. Translation gives CASSWGTLYNEQFF.

This sequence joins TRBV7-8 and TRBJ2-1; D may correspond to TRBD1 or TRBD2 (6 bases each). CDR3 length: 17 residues. CDR1 SGHVS and CDR2 FQNEAQ come from the germline V gene. The V end was cut by 5 bases, the J end by 2 bases, with 19 bases between. The CDR3 loop reads CASSPGALGGTYNEQFF. The CDR3, as DNA: TGTGCCAGCAGCCCGGGGGCGCTTGGCGGGACCTACAATGAGCAGTTCTTC.

J is TRBJ2-2 and V is TRBV9, with D hard to call. The ends were cut back, 2 bases at V and 1 base at J, with 6 bases in the middle. Per germline, CDR1 SGDLS and CDR2 YYNGEE. The CDR3 runs to 14 residues. This CDR3 reads CASSVKGNTGELFF. DNA for the CDR3: TGTGCCAGCAGCGTGAAGGGGAACACCGGGGAGCTGTTTTTT.

The gene calls are TRBV7-3 and TRBJ1-2; 7 bases align to TRBD1. The germline CDR1 and CDR2 sequences are SGHTA and FQGTGA. This CDR3 is 14 amino acids long. Trimming removed 6 bases from V and 8 bases from J; junction bases left unmatched: 12. The CDR3 loop is CASSSNQGVGGYTF. CDR3 nucleotides: TGTGCCAGCAGTTCCAACCAGGGGGTGGGCGGCTACACCTTC.

The chain employs TRBV7-3 and TRBJ2-5; TRBD1 agrees at 8 bases. Germline CDR1 reads SGHTA; CDR2 reads FQGTGA. CDR3 length: 13 amino acids. The V segment lost 5 bases and the J segment 3 bases; nucleotides outside the gene matches: 2. For the CDR3, the DNA is TGTGCCAGCAGCCGGGGACAGGAAGAGACCCAGTACTTC. This encodes CASSRGQEETQYF.

The V and J genes are TRBV9 and TRBJ1-1, with no clear D. Germline V CDR1 and CDR2: SGDLS, YYNGEE. CDR3 length: 13 residues. V shed 6 bases and J shed 0 bases, with 9 bases lying between them. DNA of the CDR3: TGTGCCAGCACCGGAGGGATGAACACTGAAGCTTTCTTT. As protein: CASTGGMNTEAFF.

This chain joins TRBV4-1 and TRBJ2-1; no reliable D call. V was cut by 8 bases and J by 9 bases, with 17 bases left in between. Germline CDR1 reads MGHRA; CDR2 reads YSYEKL. The CDR3 runs to 13 residues. CDR3 sequence reads: CASCNQRVCEQFF. The CDR3 nucleotides read TGCGCCAGCTGCAACCAAAGAGTCTGTGAGCAGTTCTTC.